This T cell receptor beta chain was recovered during a study of blood T cell repertoires in COVID-19. The authors' processing: Using reference gene primer amplification, nucleated cell counts were estimated. TCRdb's copy holds only in-frame clones and misses some; the assay was immunoSEQ multiplex PCR. V, J and clone size derive from that table, while D and trimming were established from the DNA sequence. The table records 250,000 or so clones, approximately 85% of them present only once. This CDR3 spans 15 amino acids. V shed 0 bases and J shed 2 bases, with 12 bases lying between them. Germline CDR1 is SGHRS and CDR2 is YFSETQ. Clinical histories supplied by participants themselves formed the basis of cohort assignment.

Material for sequencing was PBMCs or T cells enriched from blood (not recorded which). This TCR was recovered from a woman between 50 and 59 years old who had recovered from COVID-19. The chain employs TRBV5-1 and TRBJ2-7; D possibly corresponds to TRBD2 (5 bases). Written as DNA, the CDR3 is TGCGCCAGCAGCTTGGCGGCGGGTCGTGCCTACGAGCAGTACTTC. Translated, it gives CASSLAAGRAYEQYF.